The next 25 T cell receptor beta chains were all read from a single sample in a study of shared clonotypes between healthy human individuals. Profiling relied on immunoSEQ multiplex PCR, and the TCRdb table lists in-frame clones only, not all of them. The sample consists of about 2,100,000 clones, roughly 91% of them appearing once. Positively selected for CCR7, the CD45RO-negative cells used as naive CD8 cells excluded terminally differentiated effector memory CD45RA+ cells. The sequencing input was naive CD8+ T cells from PBMCs. The receptors shown here come from a man younger than 30 in good health. Some clones in this sample may be carry-over from other donors' samples.

Turning to this clone: Relative to the germline gene, one junction end is altered; a read error may explain this. The gene calls are TRBV14 and TRBJ2-7; D is tentatively TRBD1 or TRBD2 (5 bases each). Germline V gene lookup returns CDR1 SGHDN and CDR2 FVKESK. The CDR3 has 12 amino acids. CDR3 nucleotides: TGTGCCAGCAGCCCTACGGGACCGGAGTTAGACTTC. Translating it yields CASSPTGPELDF.

V gene TRBV10-3 combines with J gene TRBJ2-6; tentative D call: TRBD2 (6 bases). The CDR3 runs to 18 residues. The V gene's germline CDR1 is ENHRY and CDR2 SYGVKD. V lost 1 base, J lost 0 bases, and 13 bases lay in between. This CDR3 is CAISEWEASSSGANVLTF. In nucleotides, the CDR3 is TGTGCCATCAGTGAGTGGGAGGCCTCGAGCTCTGGGGCCAACGTCCTGACTTTC.

The gene calls are TRBV5-8 and TRBJ1-1, with a tentative D call TRBD1 (6 bases). The CDR3 sequence is 15 residues long. The ends were cut back, 5 bases at V and 4 bases at J, with 18 bases in the middle. Germline V lookup: CDR1 SGHTS, CDR2 YDEGEE. The CDR3 nucleotides read TGTGCCAGCAGACCAGATTACAGGGTTTTCACTGAAGCTTTCTTT. Translation gives CASRPDYRVFTEAFF.

Remarks on this clone: Other DNA sequences of this sample code for an identical CDR3. The chain is built from TRBV5-1 and TRBJ2-7; D uncertain. V lost 5 bases and J lost 2, with 5 bases in between. The CDR3 spans 11 residues. Germline V gives CDR1 SGHRS, CDR2 YFSETQ. DNA of the CDR3: TGCGCCAGCAGGGGGACCTACGAGCAGTACTTC. Translated: CASRGTYEQYF.

The gene calls are TRBV7-3 and TRBJ2-3; 7 nucleotides agree with TRBD2. With 0 bases clipped from V and 1 base from J, the junction kept 4 bases outside the gene matches. CDR3 length: 16 amino acids. CDR1 is SGHTA and CDR2 is FQGTGA in the germline V gene. This CDR3 reads CASSLTGGGGTDTQYF. The CDR3 bases are TGTGCCAGCAGCTTAACGGGCGGGGGAGGCACAGATACGCAGTATTTT.

The V and J genes are TRBV27 and TRBJ2-7; 14 bases match TRBD2. CDR1 MNHEY and CDR2 SMNVEV come from the germline V gene (reference sequence). V shed 8 bases, J shed 7 bases, and the junction held 13 bases outside the gene matches. This CDR3 is built from 16 residues. CDR3 coding DNA: TGTGCCAGCCAGAGCCCGACTAGCGGGAGGGTCTTAGAGCAGTACTTC. Translation: CASQSPTSGRVLEQYF.

The chain couples TRBV7-9 to TRBJ2-1, with D possibly being TRBD1 or TRBD2 (5 bases each). Deletions cut 6 bases from V and 4 bases from J, with 19 bases between. CDR1 is SEHNR and CDR2 is FQNEAQ in the germline V gene (reference sequence). CDR3 length: 16 amino acids. The CDR3 reads CASRGYRDPNYNEQFF. The CDR3 DNA is TGTGCCAGCAGGGGGTACCGGGACCCAAATTACAATGAGCAGTTCTTC.

The rearrangement joins TRBV10-3 to TRBJ1-1, with D possibly matching TRBD1 (5 bases). There are 13 residues in the CDR3. Germline V gene data show CDR1 as ENHRY and CDR2 as SYGVKD. V dropped 2 bases and J dropped 5 bases, with 9 bases sitting between them. CDR3 sequence (DNA): TGTGCCATCAGTGAGATGCGGGGGACTGAAGCTTTCTTT. This sequence encodes CAISEMRGTEAFF.

This rearrangement joins TRBV7-6 to TRBJ2-7; TRBD2 agrees at 10 bases. The CDR3 has 18 residues. Germline V lookup: CDR1 SGHVS, CDR2 FNYEAQ. With 0 bases clipped from V and 0 bases from J, the junction kept 8 bases outside the gene matches. CDR3 nucleotides: TGTGCCAGCAGCTTAGCGGCAGGTCTAGCGGGAGTCTCCTACGAGCAGTACTTC. Its translation is CASSLAAGLAGVSYEQYF.

The chain has TRBV29-1 and TRBJ2-7; TRBD2 matches at 14 bases. V lost 6 bases, J lost 3 bases, and 7 bases stayed unmatched. CDR1 and CDR2 from the germline V gene are SQVTM and ANQGSEA. The CDR3 consists of 15 residues. The CDR3 nucleotides read TGCAGCGTCCTATCCGGGACTAGCGGGAGCTACGAGCAGTACTTC. Translated: CSVLSGTSGSYEQYF.

This sequence joins TRBV7-9 and TRBJ2-2; 8 nucleotides agree with TRBD1. Germline lookup yields CDR1 SEHNR and CDR2 FQNEAQ (reference sequence). The CDR3 is 17 residues long. V shed 6 bases and J 1 base; nucleotides not matched to a gene: 10. CDR3 in DNA: TGTGCCAGCAGTTTCAGTTCCGGGACAGGGAACACCGGGGAGCTGTTTTTT. It encodes CASSFSSGTGNTGELFF.

This chain uses TRBV7-6 with TRBJ2-5, with 7 bases identical to TRBD2. This CDR3 region has 14 residues. Losses at the gene ends were 1 base for V and 5 bases for J; bases not matched to a gene: 4. Germline assignment: CDR1 SGHVS and CDR2 FNYEAQ. The DNA for the CDR3 is TGTGCCAGCAGCTTAGTGCCTAGCGGCGAGACCCAGTACTTC. Translation: CASSLVPSGETQYF.

The V call is TRBV14, the J call TRBJ2-1; 8 bases fit TRBD2. Germline V CDR1 and CDR2: SGHDN, FVKESK. V shed 0 bases and J 1 base; nucleotides not matched to a gene: 8. The CDR3 length is 18 residues. Here the CDR3 DNA reads TGTGCCAGCAGCCAAGATCTCCGGCTAGCGGGTTCCTACAATGAGCAGTTCTTC. Residues: CASSQDLRLAGSYNEQFF.

The V and J genes are TRBV28 and TRBJ2-7, with D possibly being TRBD2 (5 bases). The CDR3 spans 16 residues. V was pared by 5 bases and J by 2 bases, with 19 bases between. CDR1 and CDR2 (germline): MDHEN, SYDVKM. The CDR3 region is CASSRPRIPGAYEQYF. As DNA, the CDR3 is TGTGCCAGCAGTCGGCCCCGGATCCCCGGGGCCTACGAGCAGTACTTC. Full variable domain (outside the CDR3, taken from reference TRBV28 and TRBJ2-7): DVKVTQSSRYLVKRTGEKVFLECVQDMDHENMFWYRQDPGLGLRLIYFSYDVKMKEKGDIPEGYSVSREKKERFSLILESASTNQTSMYLCASSRPRIPGAYEQYFGPGTRLTVT.

This chain connects TRBV6-5 to TRBJ1-1; unclear D gene. V lost 5 bases and J lost 2, with 12 bases in between. CDR3 length equals 14 residues. Looked up from germline, CDR1 is MNHEY and CDR2 is SVGAGI. The CDR3 DNA reads as TGTGCCAGCAGTGCCTCAATCATTAACACTGAAGCTTTCTTT. The encoded protein is CASSASIINTEAFF.

The chain is built from TRBV27 and TRBJ2-7; possibly TRBD1 for D (5 bases). Between the trimmed V and J ends, which lost 0 bases and 4 bases, there was a span of 7 bases. CDR1 and CDR2 from the germline V gene are MNHEY and SMNVEV (reference sequence). This CDR3 contains 13 residues. CDR3 region: CASSLSGEYEQYF. CDR3 nucleotides: TGTGCCAGCAGTTTATCAGGGGAATACGAGCAGTACTTC.

V gene TRBV15 combines with J gene TRBJ2-3; 7 bases match TRBD2. Germline V lookup: CDR1 LNHNV, CDR2 YYDKDF (reference sequence). This CDR3 spans 22 amino acids. Germline trimming cut 2 bases from V and 0 bases from J; bases unmatched to any gene: 23. CDR3 DNA: TGTGCCACCAGCAGATGGGCTTTGGACGTGGGTCGGGCGGGAGATAGCACAGATACGCAGTATTTT. Translated, it gives CATSRWALDVGRAGDSTDTQYF. The entire variable domain, with the rest obtained from reference TRBV15 and TRBJ2-3, is as follows: DAMVIQNPRYQVTQFGKPVTLSCSQTLNHNVMYWYQQKSSQAPKLLFHYYDKDFNNEADTPDNFQSRRPNTSFCFLDIRSPGLGDTAMYLCATSRWALDVGRAGDSTDTQYFGPGTRLTVL.

Note on this clone: The sample contains more than one DNA sequence encoding this CDR3. V and J are TRBV27 and TRBJ1-5, with 8 bases fitting TRBD1. V dropped 2 bases and J dropped 3; count of bases not matched to a gene: 0. The CDR3 is made up of 14 amino acids. The V gene's germline CDR1 is MNHEY and CDR2 SMNVEV (reference sequence). CDR3 residues: CASSLQGANQPQHF. The CDR3 DNA is TGTGCCAGCAGTTTACAGGGGGCCAATCAGCCCCAGCATTTT.

Turning to this clone: The sample has other DNA sequences that encode this CDR3 too. The chain combines TRBV4-1 with TRBJ2-7; D is unresolved. Between the trimmed V and J ends, which lost 1 base and 3 bases, there was a span of 7 bases. Germline V gives CDR1 MGHRA, CDR2 YSYEKL. This CDR3 spans 13 amino acids. CDR3 DNA: TGCGCCAGCAGCCAAGGGGGTGGCTACGAGCAGTACTTC. Amino acid sequence: CASSQGGGYEQYF.

The genes are TRBV27 and TRBJ1-1, with 8 positions matching TRBD1. This CDR3 region has 14 residues. Germline V lookup: CDR1 MNHEY, CDR2 SMNVEV (reference sequence). The trim removed 5 bases at V and 2 bases at J, leaving 4 bases unmatched. The CDR3 coding sequence is TGTGCCAGCAGTGGACAGGGACTAAACACTGAAGCTTTCTTT. Its translation: CASSGQGLNTEAFF.

The V and J genes are TRBV30 and TRBJ1-2; no firm D call. The CDR3 consists of 13 residues. CDR1 and CDR2 from the germline V gene are GTSNPN and SVGIG (reference sequence). Trimming removed 4 bases at V and 2 bases at J, with 11 bases between. The DNA for the CDR3 is TGTGCCTGGAAATATCCGGGGAACTATGGCTACACCTTC. Protein: CAWKYPGNYGYTF. The full variable domain, its missing parts supplied by reference TRBV30 and TRBJ1-2, is SQTIHQWPATLVQPVGSPLSLECTVEGTSNPNLYWYRQAAGRGLQLLFYSVGIGQISSEVPQNLSASRPQDRQFILSSKKLLLSDSGFYLCAWKYPGNYGYTFGSGTRLTVV.

This clone was counted once. V is TRBV10-2 and J is TRBJ2-7; D might be TRBD2 (6 bases). CDR1 and CDR2 (germline): WSHSY, SAAADI. With 4 bases removed from V and 3 bases from J, the gap between germline ends came to 13 bases. CDR3 length equals 14 residues. Here the CDR3 reads CASSGGDRFYEQYF. The CDR3, as DNA: TGCGCCAGCAGTGGGGGGGACCGTTTCTACGAGCAGTACTTC.

The genes are TRBV7-9 and TRBJ2-1, with D perhaps TRBD1 (6 bases). Germline CDR1 and CDR2: SEHNR and FQNEAQ (reference sequence). The V gene lost 8 bases and the J gene lost 15 bases, with 14 bases spanning the gap. This CDR3 has 10 amino acids. CDR3 bases: TGTGCCAGCTTGGGGGCCGTAGGGTTCTTC. This codes for CASLGAVGFF.

This clone was detected only a few times. This rearrangement joins TRBV7-3 to TRBJ2-2; D uncertain. Germline loops: CDR1 SGHTA, CDR2 FQGTGA. The CDR3 is 13 residues long. Trimming left V 0 bases short and J 6 bases short, with 5 bases between. CDR3 protein: CASSLTKAGELFF. CDR3 sequence (DNA): TGTGCCAGCAGCTTAACGAAGGCCGGGGAGCTGTTTTTT.

The rearrangement uses TRBV13 and TRBJ2-5; D not resolved. The CDR3 sequence is 14 residues long. V gave up 1 base and J gave up 0 bases, with 6 bases separating them. The germline V gene has CDR1 PRHDT and CDR2 FYEKMQ (reference sequence). This CDR3 reads CASSLAGNQETQYF. The CDR3 DNA is TGTGCCAGCAGCTTAGCTGGCAACCAAGAGACCCAGTACTTC.